The 32 T cell receptor beta chains below come from one sample, sequenced in a study of blood T cell repertoires in COVID-19. TCRdb's table, derived via immunoSEQ multiplex PCR, lists solely in-frame clones and lacks some. This table has tens of thousands of clones, around nine tenths appearing once. Material for sequencing was peripheral blood. Receptors originate from a man aged 70 or older with active or convalescent COVID-19.

This sequence joins TRBV2 and TRBJ2-5; 9 nucleotides align to TRBD2. This CDR3 has 14 amino acids. Unmatched junction bases numbered 1, after V lost 4 bases and J lost 1 base. Germline CDR1 reads SNHLY; CDR2 reads FYNNEI. DNA of the CDR3: TGTGCCAGCAGTGGGACTAGCGTCCAAGAGACCCAGTACTTC. Translation: CASSGTSVQETQYF. The whole variable domain, remainder taken from reference TRBV2 and TRBJ2-5, is EPEVTQTPSHQVTQMGQEVILRCVPISNHLYFYWYRQILGQKVEFLVSFYNNEISEKSEIFDDQFSVERPDGSNFTLKIRSTKLEDSAMYFCASSGTSVQETQYFGPGTRLLVL.

The chain employs TRBV28 and TRBJ1-5; D uncertain. This CDR3 has 14 amino acids. Germline CDR1 is MDHEN and CDR2 is SYDVKM. CDR3 bases: TGTGCTACTTGTCCCGAGTATAGCAATCAGCCCCAGCATTTT. Translation: CATCPEYSNQPQHF.

The chain has TRBV3-1 (or the pseudogene TRBV3-2) and TRBJ2-1, with a weak D call TRBD2 (6 bases). The CDR3 totals 16 residues. Germline V gene sequence: CDR1 LGHDT, CDR2 YNNKEL (reference sequence). V was clipped by 0 bases and J by 7 bases, with 16 bases between them. CDR3 bases: TGTGCCAGCAGCCAAGATGTCCGGGCGGGAAGTAATGAGCAGTTCTTC. It codes for CASSQDVRAGSNEQFF.

This chain connects TRBV28 to TRBJ1-1, with 7 bases aligning to TRBD1. CDR1 and CDR2 from the germline V gene are MDHEN and SYDVKM. The CDR3 is made up of 14 amino acids. Trimming cost V 6 bases and J 0 bases; bases outside gene matches: 4. CDR3 sequence: CASRRDSLNTEAFF. The DNA for the CDR3 is TGTGCCAGCAGAAGGGACAGCTTGAACACTGAAGCTTTCTTT. Full variable domain (outside the CDR3, taken from reference TRBV28 and TRBJ1-1): DVKVTQSSRYLVKRTGEKVFLECVQDMDHENMFWYRQDPGLGLRLIYFSYDVKMKEKGDIPEGYSVSREKKERFSLILESASTNQTSMYLCASRRDSLNTEAFFGQGTRLTVV.

The J gene is TRBJ2-7, the V gene TRBV10-1; 8 bases are shared with TRBD2. There are 16 residues in the CDR3. V was clipped by 6 bases and J by 2 bases; unmatched bases: 12. Germline V CDR1 and CDR2: WNHNN, SYGVQD (reference sequence). The CDR3 reads CASSPRGGPETYEQYF. The CDR3 DNA follows: TGCGCCAGCAGCCCTCGCGGGGGGCCGGAGACCTACGAGCAGTACTTC.

The chain employs TRBV10-3 and TRBJ1-2, with 8 bases matching TRBD1. The J segment lost 8 bases and the V segment lost 10 bases, leaving 18 bases of the junction unmatched. Germline CDR1 and CDR2: ENHRY and SYGVKD. There are 15 residues in the CDR3. The CDR3 is CATWGQVLGLGGYTF. In nucleotides, the CDR3 is TGTGCCACCTGGGGACAGGTGCTTGGCCTAGGAGGCTACACCTTC.

The J gene is TRBJ1-1, the V gene TRBV28; 8 bases are a match to TRBD1. This CDR3 region has 13 residues. CDR1 and CDR2 from the germline V gene are MDHEN and SYDVKM. The ends lost 2 bases at V and 5 bases at J; junction bases unmatched: 1. CDR3 amino acids: CASSLQGATEAFF. CDR3 coding DNA: TGTGCCAGCAGTTTACAGGGGGCTACTGAAGCTTTCTTT.

In its sample, this clone was seen once. This chain joins TRBV29-1 and TRBJ1-2, with D unresolved. The CDR3 spans 14 residues. Trimming took off 2 bases at V and 0 bases at J, with 10 bases between the two ends. Germline assignment: CDR1 SQVTM and CDR2 ANQGSEA. CDR3 sequence reads: CSVEPLASNYGYTF. The CDR3 nucleotides are TGCAGCGTTGAACCCCTAGCCTCTAACTATGGCTACACCTTC.

This rearrangement joins TRBV7-9 to TRBJ2-7, with TRBD1 as a possible D gene (6 bases). Germline-derived CDR1 and CDR2 are SEHNR and FQNEAQ (reference sequence). The CDR3 runs 14 residues. Between the trimmed V and J ends, which lost 2 bases and 1 base, there was a span of 9 bases. CDR3 region: CASSLTGYSYEQYF. DNA for the CDR3: TGTGCCAGCAGCTTAACAGGGTATTCCTACGAGCAGTACTTC.

This chain joins TRBV28 and TRBJ1-2, with a possible D match to TRBD1 (6 bases). Per germline, CDR1 MDHEN and CDR2 SYDVKM. V lost 9 bases to trimming and J lost 5 bases, with 19 bases between them. The CDR3 has 14 residues. The CDR3 is CASQLPGTRYGYTF. The CDR3 DNA reads TGTGCCAGTCAACTCCCGGGGACAAGGTATGGCTACACCTTC.

The chain has TRBV2 and TRBJ1-5; a possible D gene is TRBD1 (6 bases). Germline CDR1 SNHLY, CDR2 FYNNEI. V lost 8 bases to trimming and J lost 4 bases, with 15 bases between them. The CDR3 has 14 residues. The CDR3 here is CASDRGMGNQPQHF. The CDR3 DNA reads TGTGCCAGCGATAGGGGGATGGGTAATCAGCCCCAGCATTTT. Complete variable domain (other parts from reference TRBV2 and TRBJ1-5): EPEVTQTPSHQVTQMGQEVILRCVPISNHLYFYWYRQILGQKVEFLVSFYNNEISEKSEIFDDQFSVERPDGSNFTLKIRSTKLEDSAMYFCASDRGMGNQPQHFGDGTRLSIL.

This sequence joins TRBV19 and TRBJ1-4, with TRBD1 matching over 8 bases. Germline V lookup: CDR1 LNHDA, CDR2 SQIVND (reference sequence). Trimming took 8 bases from V and 7 from J; bases not matched to a gene: 3. The CDR3 is 12 amino acids. The CDR3 DNA sequence: TGTGCCAGTTCGACAGGGGTTGAAAAACTGTTTTTT. Amino acid sequence: CASSTGVEKLFF.

This sequence joins TRBV28 and TRBJ2-5; 7 nucleotides agree with TRBD2. Germline lookup yields CDR1 MDHEN and CDR2 SYDVKM. V shed 5 bases and J 5 bases; nucleotides not matched to a gene: 14. The CDR3 is made up of 16 amino acids. The CDR3 coding sequence is TGTGCCAGCAGTCCCCTAATTGCGGGAGCTGATGAGACCCAGTACTTC. Protein product: CASSPLIAGADETQYF.

J is TRBJ1-1 and V is TRBV18, with a weak D call TRBD1 (5 bases). V was shortened by 2 bases and J by 3 bases, with 16 bases between the two germline ends. The CDR3 runs 16 residues. The germline gives CDR1 KGHSH, CDR2 LQKENI. The CDR3 sequence is CASSPGQGSSYTEAFF. The DNA for the CDR3 is TGTGCCAGCTCACCAGGTCAGGGTAGTTCGTACACTGAAGCTTTCTTT.

The rearrangement links TRBV28 to TRBJ1-1; perhaps TRBD1 as D (5 bases). Germline CDR1 MDHEN, CDR2 SYDVKM. V was cut by 6 bases and J by 1 base, with 15 bases left in between. The CDR3 is 15 amino acids. The chain's CDR3 is CASSDYRKPNTEAFF. Here the CDR3 DNA reads TGTGCCAGCAGCGATTACAGGAAGCCGAACACTGAAGCTTTCTTT.

The chain has TRBV27 and TRBJ2-2, with 8 bases fitting TRBD1. Germline values: CDR1 MNHEY, CDR2 SMNVEV (reference sequence). The CDR3 is 16 residues long. The V gene end was trimmed by 6 bases and the J gene end by 4 bases; junction bases not matched to a gene: 10. CDR3 region: CASSPPGTGATGELFF. The CDR3 DNA sequence: TGTGCCAGCAGCCCACCCGGGACAGGTGCCACCGGGGAGCTGTTTTTT.

This rearrangement joins TRBV19 to TRBJ1-3, with D possibly being TRBD1 (5 bases). The CDR3 has 15 amino acids. Trimming removed 6 bases at V and 0 bases at J, with 12 bases between. Germline CDR1 and CDR2: LNHDA and SQIVND (reference sequence). The DNA for the CDR3 is TGTGCCAGTAGGGTGACGGGGGTCTCTGGAAACACCATATATTTT. It is translated as CASRVTGVSGNTIYF.

The V call is TRBV30, the J call TRBJ1-1; no reliable D call. Germline-derived CDR1 and CDR2 are GTSNPN and SVGIG (reference sequence). This CDR3 spans 13 amino acids. V shed 2 bases and J shed 0 bases, with 7 bases lying between them. CDR3 DNA: TGTGCCTGGAGTCCCCACATGAACACTGAAGCTTTCTTT. Translating it yields CAWSPHMNTEAFF.

The chain employs TRBV27 and TRBJ2-3, with D tentatively TRBD1 (6 bases). The germline V and J ends were trimmed by 6 bases and 0 bases, with 10 bases remaining between them. This CDR3 has 14 residues. Germline V gives CDR1 MNHEY, CDR2 SMNVEV (reference sequence). The CDR3 DNA is TGTGCCAGCAGAGCAGGGGTTAGCACAGATACGCAGTATTTT. Protein sequence: CASRAGVSTDTQYF.

The rearrangement uses TRBV7-6 and TRBJ2-4, with TRBD1 matching 7 bases. With 6 bases clipped from V and 6 bases from J, the junction kept 11 bases outside the gene matches. Germline CDR1 SGHVS, CDR2 FNYEAQ. The CDR3 runs 15 residues. The CDR3 loop is CASSLGSQGVNIQYF. Written as DNA, the CDR3 is TGTGCCAGCAGTCTCGGTAGTCAGGGGGTAAACATTCAGTACTTC.

The rearrangement joins TRBV5-6 to TRBJ1-2, with TRBD1 as a possible D gene (5 bases). V dropped 1 base and J dropped 5 bases, with 15 bases sitting between them. Germline V gene sequence: CDR1 SGHDT, CDR2 YYEEEE. The CDR3 extends over 15 amino acids. CDR3 sequence (DNA): TGTGCCAGCAGCTTGTCGCAGGGCGTCGGATATGGCTACACCTTC. This sequence encodes CASSLSQGVGYGYTF.

The chain recombines TRBV6-5 with TRBJ2-2; 11 bases are a match to TRBD1. In germline, CDR1 is MNHEY, CDR2 SVGAGI. CDR3 length: 16 amino acids. With 2 bases clipped from V and 6 bases from J, the junction kept 5 bases outside the gene matches. The CDR3 reads CASSYGTGGFAGELFF. As DNA, the CDR3 is TGTGCCAGCAGTTACGGGACAGGGGGGTTCGCCGGGGAGCTGTTTTTT.

The genes are TRBV28 and TRBJ1-2; D is perhaps TRBD1 (6 bases). V lost 3 bases and J 5 bases, leaving 13 bases between the germline ends. The CDR3 is 14 residues long. The germline gives CDR1 MDHEN, CDR2 SYDVKM. The CDR3 nucleotides read TGTGCCAGCAGTTTGGTCCCAGGGGTGTATGGCTACACCTTC. Translating it yields CASSLVPGVYGYTF.

As DNA, the CDR3 is TGTGCCAGCAGCTTGACCGGGAGCCAGACTATGAACACTGAAGCTTTCTTT. Its translation is CASSLTGSQTMNTEAFF. V usage is TRBV5-5 and J usage is TRBJ1-1, with D hard to call. CDR1 is SGHKS, CDR2 YYEKEE, per germline (reference sequence). The CDR3 has 17 amino acids. V lost 1 base and J 0 bases, leaving 16 bases between the germline ends. The complete variable domain, with remaining parts taken from reference TRBV5-5 and TRBJ1-1, reads DAGVTQSPTHLIKTRGQQVTLRCSPISGHKSVSWYQQVLGQGPQFIFQYYEKEERGRGNFPDRFSARQFPNYSSELNVNALLLGDSALYLCASSLTGSQTMNTEAFFGQGTRLTVV.

This clone was recorded only once. The rearrangement joins TRBV3-1 (or the pseudogene TRBV3-2) to TRBJ1-3, with D unresolved. This CDR3 is built from 13 residues. Germline V gene sequence: CDR1 LGHDT, CDR2 YNNKEL (reference sequence). Trimming cost V 3 bases and J 3 bases, with 6 bases left between them. The CDR3 DNA follows: TGTGCCAGCAGCCACAGGATTGGAAACACCATATATTTT. It translates to CASSHRIGNTIYF.

The chain links TRBV5-1 to TRBJ1-2; 7 nucleotides agree with TRBD1. With 3 bases clipped from V and 7 bases from J, the junction kept 9 bases outside the gene matches. CDR3 length equals 14 residues. Germline-derived CDR1 and CDR2 are SGHRS and YFSETQ. CDR3 nucleotide sequence: TGCGCCAGCAGCTCCCAAGGGGGCAGGGGTGGCTACACCTTC. It codes for CASSSQGGRGGYTF.

The chain is built from TRBV2 and TRBJ1-5; no reliable D call. The CDR3 length is 14 residues. CDR1 and CDR2 (germline): SNHLY, FYNNEI. V lost 5 bases to trimming and J lost 1 base, with 9 bases between them. The CDR3 loop is CASSWVGSNQPQHF. CDR3 bases: TGTGCCAGCAGTTGGGTCGGGAGCAATCAGCCCCAGCATTTT.

The chain has TRBV5-1 and TRBJ2-5; 8 bases line up with TRBD1. The CDR3 is made up of 15 amino acids. The germline V gene has CDR1 SGHRS and CDR2 YFSETQ. The J segment lost 1 base and the V segment lost 4 bases, leaving 6 bases of the junction unmatched. The CDR3 protein is CASSVGQGSQETQYF. The CDR3 DNA reads TGCGCCAGCAGCGTAGGACAGGGATCCCAAGAGACCCAGTACTTC.

This clone was seen only once. The V call is TRBV6-5, the J call TRBJ1-1; TRBD1 agrees at 12 bases. V lost 2 bases and J lost 2; bases outside the gene matches: 3. The CDR3 totals 16 residues. From germline, CDR1 is MNHEY and CDR2 SVGAGI. CDR3 sequence (DNA): TGTGCCAGCAGTTACGGGACAGGGGGCGGCAACACTGAAGCTTTCTTT. Encoded protein: CASSYGTGGGNTEAFF.

CDR3 coding DNA: TGTGCCATATCAGTGATGGATAGGACAGACTACAATGAGCAGTTCTTC. This sequence encodes CAISVMDRTDYNEQFF. The chain couples TRBV10-3 to TRBJ2-1; tentatively, D is TRBD1 (6 bases). Per the germline V gene, CDR1 is ENHRY and CDR2 is SYGVKD. The CDR3 has 16 amino acids. The V and J ends lost 9 bases and 3 bases respectively, with 21 bases between them.

CDR3 DNA sequence: TGTGCCAGCAGCGCGGGGACTAGCGCCTACCTGAACACCGGGGAGCTGTTTTTT. Its translation is CASSAGTSAYLNTGELFF. The chain has TRBV9 and TRBJ2-2, with 10 bases aligning to TRBD2. Germline CDR1 reads SGDLS; CDR2 reads YYNGEE. The CDR3 covers 18 residues. Trimming removed 3 bases from V and 1 base from J; junction bases left unmatched: 9.

V and J are TRBV30 and TRBJ1-1; possibly TRBD1 for D (5 bases). Trimming cost V 3 bases and J 0 bases, with 8 bases left between them. Germline V gene sequence: CDR1 GTSNPN, CDR2 SVGIG (reference sequence). The CDR3 is made up of 13 amino acids. The CDR3 DNA reads TGTGCCTGGAGCCCAGGGTTGAACACTGAAGCTTTCTTT. As protein: CAWSPGLNTEAFF.